These T cell receptor beta chains were read from a single sample in a study of blood T cells in healthy people across ages. Each CDR3 protein gets one entry after TCRdb re-called the 5' RACE reads with MiXCR. The table has nearly 1 million distinct CDR3 sequences, 51% seen once; the top ten hold about 22%. The sequenced sample was blood. These receptor sequences come from a woman in her sixties or seventies in good health. CDR3s include the opening cysteine and the closing phenylalanine or tryptophan. A D gene is named only where the DNA matches it firmly. Clone size is not always given. Where it is, it says once, few, many or a class for expanded clones.

j_gene: TRBJ2-3; d_gene: TRBD1; v_gene: TRBV29-1; abundance: few; CDR3nt: TGCAGCCTTGGGGAGCCGACAGGGGAGGCGGATACGCAGTATTTT; CDR3aa: CSLGEPTGEADTQYF
j_gene: TRBJ2-5; d_gene: NA; v_gene: TRBV28; abundance: NA; CDR3nt: TGTGCCAGCAGTTTCCGGTATAAAGAGACCCAGTACTTC; CDR3aa: CASSFRYKETQYF
j_gene: TRBJ2-4; d_gene: NA; v_gene: TRBV11-2; abundance: NA; CDR3nt: TGTGCCAGCAGCCCAGAGTTGGGGATTCAGTACTTC; CDR3aa: CASSPELGIQYF
j_gene: TRBJ1-5; d_gene: NA; v_gene: TRBV20-1; abundance: few; CDR3nt: TGCAGTGCTACCGACCCAGATAGCAATCAGCCCCAGCATTTT; CDR3aa: CSATDPDSNQPQHF
j_gene: TRBJ2-1; d_gene: TRBD2; v_gene: TRBV29-1; abundance: NA; CDR3nt: TGCAGCGCCGAAACCGGGACTAGCGGGAGTGGTGAGCAGTTCTTC; CDR3aa: CSAETGTSGSGEQFF
j_gene: TRBJ1-1; d_gene: TRBD1; v_gene: TRBV4-1; abundance: NA; CDR3nt: TGCGCCAGCAGCCAACTCCGACAGGGGCCGAACACTGAAGCTTTCTTT; CDR3aa: CASSQLRQGPNTEAFF
j_gene: TRBJ2-5; d_gene: NA; v_gene: TRBV6-6; abundance: few; CDR3nt: TGTGCCAGCAGTTACTCGACGGGACGGCGAGAGACCCAGTACTTC; CDR3aa: CASSYSTGRRETQYF
j_gene: TRBJ2-4; d_gene: NA; v_gene: TRBV20-1; abundance: NA; CDR3nt: TGCAGTGCCTTAGAGAGTAGGGCCAAAAACATTCAGTACTTC; CDR3aa: CSALESRAKNIQYF
j_gene: TRBJ2-7; d_gene: NA; v_gene: TRBV7-2; abundance: few; CDR3nt: TGTGCCAGCAGCTCCACCCTCGCCGGGACCCTTAGGTCCGAGCAGTACTTC; CDR3aa: CASSSTLAGTLRSEQYF
j_gene: TRBJ1-2; d_gene: NA; v_gene: TRBV2; abundance: NA; CDR3nt: TGTGCCAGCGCCCCCGAGAGAGGCTACACCTTC; CDR3aa: CASAPERGYTF
j_gene: TRBJ2-1; d_gene: NA; v_gene: TRBV6-1; abundance: NA; CDR3nt: TGTGCCAGCAGCCCGGACCCAGGGGCGTTTAATGAGCAGTTCTTC; CDR3aa: CASSPDPGAFNEQFF
j_gene: TRBJ2-5; d_gene: NA; v_gene: TRBV7-9; abundance: NA; CDR3nt: TGTGCCAGCAGCTTGAGTACCCAAGAGACCCAGTACTTC; CDR3aa: CASSLSTQETQYF
j_gene: TRBJ1-6; d_gene: NA; v_gene: TRBV10-3; abundance: NA; CDR3nt: TGTGCCATCGGGGAGAGGGTTGGGTCACCCCTCCACTTT; CDR3aa: CAIGERVGSPLHF
j_gene: TRBJ2-4; d_gene: NA; v_gene: TRBV7-6; abundance: NA; CDR3nt: TGTGCCAGCAGCCCAGCCCAGCCCCTAGCCAAAAACATTCAGTACTTC; CDR3aa: CASSPAQPLAKNIQYF
j_gene: TRBJ2-5; d_gene: NA; v_gene: TRBV28; abundance: few; CDR3nt: TGTGCCAGCAGTTCCCGCCAGGTCTTAGTGTACTTC; CDR3aa: CASSSRQVLVYF
j_gene: TRBJ1-2; d_gene: TRBD1; v_gene: TRBV20-1; abundance: NA; CDR3nt: TGCAGTGCGTTGACAGGGACCTATGGCTACACCTTC; CDR3aa: CSALTGTYGYTF
j_gene: TRBJ2-7; d_gene: NA; v_gene: TRBV7-9; abundance: NA; CDR3nt: TGTGCCAGCACCACCCTTCGGGACTCCTACGAGCAGTACTTC; CDR3aa: CASTTLRDSYEQYF
j_gene: TRBJ2-1; d_gene: NA; v_gene: TRBV3-1; abundance: NA; CDR3nt: TGTGCCAGCAGACGGATATCCCCCACCAGTGAGCAGTTCTTC; CDR3aa: CASRRISPTSEQFF
j_gene: TRBJ1-4; d_gene: NA; v_gene: TRBV6-5; abundance: few; CDR3nt: TGTGCCAGCAGTTACGGACAGTTTAATGAAAAACTGTTTTTT; CDR3aa: CASSYGQFNEKLFF
j_gene: TRBJ2-2; d_gene: NA; v_gene: TRBV2; abundance: NA; CDR3nt: TGTGCCAGCAGTGTTATTATGGATTACACCGGGGAGCTGTTTTTT; CDR3aa: CASSVIMDYTGELFF
j_gene: TRBJ1-6; d_gene: NA; v_gene: TRBV28; abundance: few; CDR3nt: TGTGCCAGCAGGACAGCCTATAATTCACCCCTCCACTTT; CDR3aa: CASRTAYNSPLHF
j_gene: TRBJ2-7; d_gene: TRBD2; v_gene: TRBV29-1; abundance: few; CDR3nt: TGCAGCGTCCAGAAATTAGCGGGAGTATACGAGCAGTACTTC; CDR3aa: CSVQKLAGVYEQYF
j_gene: TRBJ2-7; d_gene: TRBD1; v_gene: TRBV12-3/TRBV12-4; abundance: NA; CDR3nt: TGTGCCAGCAGCTTACAGGGGTATGTCCACGAGCAGTACTTC; CDR3aa: CASSLQGYVHEQYF
j_gene: TRBJ2-6; d_gene: NA; v_gene: TRBV7-9; abundance: few; CDR3nt: TGTGCCAGCAGCTTAATGGAAATCTCTGGGGCCAACGTCCTGACTTTC; CDR3aa: CASSLMEISGANVLTF
j_gene: TRBJ1-1; d_gene: TRBD1; v_gene: TRBV29-1; abundance: NA; CDR3nt: TGCAGAGTCGGACAGGGAGAAGCTTTCTTT; CDR3aa: CRVGQGEAFF
j_gene: TRBJ2-3; d_gene: NA; v_gene: TRBV15; abundance: few; CDR3nt: TGTGCCACCAGCAGAGATCCCCCGGGGGCAACAGATACGCAGTATTTT; CDR3aa: CATSRDPPGATDTQYF
j_gene: TRBJ2-7; d_gene: NA; v_gene: TRBV28; abundance: NA; CDR3nt: TGCCGGCCTTATCTCATCAAGGCGGCCCAGTACTTC; CDR3aa: CRPYLIKAAQYF
j_gene: TRBJ2-5; d_gene: TRBD2; v_gene: TRBV4-1; abundance: NA; CDR3nt: TGCGCCAGCAGTTGGGGACTAGCCCACGTAGAGACCCAGTACTTC; CDR3aa: CASSWGLAHVETQYF
j_gene: TRBJ2-1; d_gene: NA; v_gene: TRBV29-1; abundance: NA; CDR3nt: TGCAGCGTTGAAAACTTGGGACCATACAATGAGCAGTTCTTC; CDR3aa: CSVENLGPYNEQFF
j_gene: TRBJ2-7; d_gene: NA; v_gene: TRBV9; abundance: NA; CDR3nt: TGTGCCAGCAGCCCGCGGGGAGGCGGTTTGGACGAGCAGTACTTC; CDR3aa: CASSPRGGGLDEQYF
j_gene: TRBJ2-3; d_gene: NA; v_gene: TRBV6-2/TRBV6-3; abundance: NA; CDR3nt: TGTGCCAGCAGCCCTTGGCTAAGAGTTGAAACAGATACGCAGTATTTT; CDR3aa: CASSPWLRVETDTQYF
j_gene: TRBJ1-2; d_gene: NA; v_gene: TRBV4-1; abundance: NA; CDR3nt: TGCGCCAGCAGCCAAGTTTGGTCTGGGCGTGGCTACACCTTC; CDR3aa: CASSQVWSGRGYTF
j_gene: TRBJ2-5; d_gene: NA; v_gene: TRBV20-1; abundance: once; CDR3nt: TGCAGTGCTACCCAGGGTCTTACGGAGACCCAGTACTTC; CDR3aa: CSATQGLTETQYF
j_gene: TRBJ2-1; d_gene: TRBD2; v_gene: TRBV7-9; abundance: NA; CDR3nt: TGTGCCACTGAAGCCGGGACTAGACCTCGCAATGAGCAGTTCTTC; CDR3aa: CATEAGTRPRNEQFF
j_gene: TRBJ2-3; d_gene: TRBD1; v_gene: TRBV18; abundance: NA; CDR3nt: TGTGCCAGCTCCCTTGGACAGGGGAGACCGACAGATACGCAGTATTTT; CDR3aa: CASSLGQGRPTDTQYF
j_gene: TRBJ2-7; d_gene: NA; v_gene: TRBV10-3; abundance: NA; CDR3nt: TGTGCCAGTCGACCTGCCGTCTCCTACGAGCAGTACTTC; CDR3aa: CASRPAVSYEQYF
j_gene: TRBJ2-1; d_gene: NA; v_gene: TRBV15; abundance: NA; CDR3nt: TGTGCCACCAGCATTGATACGTCATCCTACAATGAGCAGTTCTTC; CDR3aa: CATSIDTSSYNEQFF
j_gene: TRBJ2-7; d_gene: TRBD2; v_gene: TRBV7-3; abundance: NA; CDR3nt: TGTGCCAGCAGCTTAAGCGGGGGAGATTCAACCTACGAGCAGTACTTC; CDR3aa: CASSLSGGDSTYEQYF
j_gene: TRBJ1-2; d_gene: TRBD1; v_gene: TRBV29-1; abundance: NA; CDR3nt: TGCAGCGCGCAGACAGGGAGGACTCACTATGGCTACACCTTC; CDR3aa: CSAQTGRTHYGYTF
j_gene: TRBJ2-7; d_gene: NA; v_gene: TRBV15; abundance: NA; CDR3nt: TGTGCCACCAGCCGGGGGAGAGAAGGGACCTACGAGCAGTACTTC; CDR3aa: CATSRGREGTYEQYF
j_gene: TRBJ2-5; d_gene: NA; v_gene: TRBV5-4; abundance: NA; CDR3nt: TGTGCCAGCAGCTTTCGCGGGACTCGCGTAGAGCAGTACTTC; CDR3aa: CASSFRGTRVEQYF
j_gene: TRBJ2-1; d_gene: TRBD2; v_gene: TRBV29-1; abundance: NA; CDR3nt: TGCAGCGTTGAGTGGCGGGGGGTCGACGATGAGCAGTTCTTC; CDR3aa: CSVEWRGVDDEQFF
j_gene: TRBJ2-1; d_gene: TRBD1; v_gene: TRBV3-1; abundance: NA; CDR3nt: TGTGCCAGCAGCCCTGGACAGGGGGAAAATGAGCAGTTCTTC; CDR3aa: CASSPGQGENEQFF
j_gene: TRBJ2-7; d_gene: NA; v_gene: TRBV20-1; abundance: many; CDR3nt: TGCAGTGTCTCAAAGCCGGGCCTAGGCGAGCAGTACTTC; CDR3aa: CSVSKPGLGEQYF
j_gene: TRBJ2-3; d_gene: TRBD2; v_gene: TRBV29-1; abundance: few; CDR3nt: TGCAGCGTGCCTCGCCTAGCGGGAGGGCCTAGCACAGATACGCAGTATTTT; CDR3aa: CSVPRLAGGPSTDTQYF
j_gene: TRBJ2-7; d_gene: TRBD2; v_gene: TRBV29-1; abundance: few; CDR3nt: TGCAGCGTTGGGGGACTAGCGATCGAGCAGTACTTC; CDR3aa: CSVGGLAIEQYF
j_gene: TRBJ2-7; d_gene: NA; v_gene: TRBV29-1; abundance: NA; CDR3nt: TGCAGCGGCACAAACTCCTACGAGCAGTACTTC; CDR3aa: CSGTNSYEQYF
j_gene: TRBJ2-3; d_gene: TRBD1; v_gene: TRBV7-8; abundance: NA; CDR3nt: TGTGCCAGCAGCTTAGTTGCAGGGGGTCTTACGTATTTT; CDR3aa: CASSLVAGGLTYF
j_gene: TRBJ2-1; d_gene: NA; v_gene: TRBV7-2; abundance: few; CDR3nt: TGTGCCAGCAGCCCCGGACCAGCCAATGAGCAGTTCTTC; CDR3aa: CASSPGPANEQFF
j_gene: TRBJ2-5; d_gene: TRBD2; v_gene: TRBV12-3/TRBV12-4; abundance: NA; CDR3nt: TGTGCCAGCAGTTCCAGGACTAGCGCCGAAGAGACCCAGTACTTC; CDR3aa: CASSSRTSAEETQYF
j_gene: TRBJ2-7; d_gene: TRBD1; v_gene: TRBV5-1; abundance: few; CDR3nt: TGCGCCAGCAGCTGGGGACAGGATTACTCCTACGAGCAGTACTTC; CDR3aa: CASSWGQDYSYEQYF
j_gene: TRBJ1-5; d_gene: NA; v_gene: TRBV19; abundance: NA; CDR3nt: TGTGCCAGTAGTATCGAGGACTTCCGGCAGCCCCAGCATTTT; CDR3aa: CASSIEDFRQPQHF
j_gene: TRBJ2-7; d_gene: TRBD1; v_gene: TRBV20-1; abundance: few; CDR3nt: TGCAGTGCTGTGGGGGGACAGGGCCCCACCGAGCAGTACTTC; CDR3aa: CSAVGGQGPTEQYF
j_gene: TRBJ2-1; d_gene: TRBD1; v_gene: TRBV7-2; abundance: NA; CDR3nt: TGTGCCAGCAGCGCTCCTAGGGACAGGGTACGGAATGAGCAGTTCTTC; CDR3aa: CASSAPRDRVRNEQFF
j_gene: TRBJ1-2; d_gene: TRBD1; v_gene: TRBV5-6; abundance: NA; CDR3nt: TGTGCCAGCAGCTATTCTGACAGGGAGCCTTCCGGCTACACCTTC; CDR3aa: CASSYSDREPSGYTF
j_gene: TRBJ2-5; d_gene: NA; v_gene: TRBV7-6; abundance: few; CDR3nt: TGTGCCAGCAGCGGGACCCTTGGGGCCCAGTACTTC; CDR3aa: CASSGTLGAQYF
j_gene: TRBJ2-7; d_gene: TRBD1; v_gene: TRBV6-1; abundance: NA; CDR3nt: TGTGCCAGCAAGCGGCAGGGGGCGAGAGAGCAGTACTTC; CDR3aa: CASKRQGAREQYF
j_gene: TRBJ1-4; d_gene: TRBD1; v_gene: TRBV14; abundance: NA; CDR3nt: TGTGCCAGCAGCGGGCCACCGGGACAGGGGATTCGAAATGAAAAACTGTTTTTT; CDR3aa: CASSGPPGQGIRNEKLFF
j_gene: TRBJ2-1; d_gene: TRBD2; v_gene: TRBV28; abundance: few; CDR3nt: TGTGCCAGCAGTAGTGGGGGACTAGCGGATTACAATGAGCAGTTCTTC; CDR3aa: CASSSGGLADYNEQFF